The 3 T cell receptor beta chains below all came from one sample that was sequenced in a study of shared clonotypes between healthy human individuals. Sequencing was performed with immunoSEQ multiplex PCR; in TCRdb, only in-frame clones are kept and a portion is missing. The repertoire consists of around 2,000,000 clones, with 85% to 95% occurring once and the leading ten covering 0.13%. The sequenced material came from naive CD4+ T cells sorted from blood. Subset noted: CD45RA+ positively selected. The receptors here all came from a man aged 18 to 35 in good health.

The rearrangement joins TRBV4-1 to TRBJ2-1; 8 nucleotides line up with TRBD2. V dropped 1 base and J dropped 4; count of bases not matched to a gene: 6. The CDR3 is made up of 16 amino acids. CDR1 and CDR2 (germline): MGHRA, YSYEKL. CDR3 DNA sequence: TGCGCCAGCAGCCAAGTCCCGACTAGCGTGTACAATGAGCAGTTCTTC. Protein product: CASSQVPTSVYNEQFF.

V gene TRBV5-6 combines with J gene TRBJ2-2; weak D call: TRBD2 (7 bases). Trimming cost V 4 bases and J 7 bases, with 23 bases left between them. Germline-derived CDR1 and CDR2 are SGHDT and YYEEEE. CDR3 length: 17 residues. The CDR3 is CASSRTLATGPNGELFF. The CDR3, as DNA: TGTGCCAGCAGCCGTACACTAGCGACAGGACCGAACGGGGAGCTGTTTTTT.

The CDR3 DNA is TGTGCCAGCGGGGGGACAGGGCAAGAGACCCAGTACTTC. This encodes CASGGTGQETQYF. The chain couples TRBV2 to TRBJ2-5, with 9 bases aligning to TRBD1. CDR1 and CDR2 from the germline V gene are SNHLY and FYNNEI. The J segment lost 2 bases and the V segment lost 8 bases, leaving 3 bases of the junction unmatched. The CDR3 has 13 residues.